The clone carrying this TCR beta chain was picked up many times. Initially, at the first diagnosis of hyperthyroidism and before any ophthalmopathy symptoms, blood was sampled. This CDR3 comprises 18 residues. After removal of 6 bases from V and 2 bases from J, the junction contained 13 bases not matched to a gene. CDR1 MNHNS and CDR2 SASEGT come from the germline V gene. The data were taken from a study of T cells in Graves' hyperthyroidism and ophthalmopathy. Amplification of TCR beta CDR3 regions used RNA as the template. With the HTBI primer set, the TCR CDR3 went through a first round of RT-PCR. MiXCR was run by TCRdb on the multiplex PCR reads, yielding one entry per CDR3 protein. Of 350,000 to 450,000 distinct CDR3 sequences in the sample, roughly a sixth are singletons; the top ten hold more than 30%.

The rearrangement links TRBV6-1 to TRBJ2-3, with 11 bases fitting TRBD2. The receptor was derived from a woman in her 30s with Graves' hyperthyroidism that later progressed to Graves' ophthalmopathy. What was sequenced was blood. CDR3 protein: CASSSEGLAGGYTDTQYF. CDR3 nucleotides: TGTGCCAGCAGCTCTGAAGGGCTAGCGGGAGGATACACAGATACGCAGTATTTT.